These 9 T cell receptor beta chains originate from one sample sequenced in a study of shared clonotypes between healthy human individuals. The data were produced by immunoSEQ multiplex PCR, yet TCRdb's version contains in-frame clones alone and is incomplete. The sample holds 600,000 to 750,000 clones; approximately 75% are singletons and the top ten take approximately 2%. The sequenced sample consisted of memory CD4+ T cells sorted from blood. The subset is: CD45RA-negative fraction. Receptors were obtained from a woman aged 25 to 45 in good health.

V usage is TRBV29-1 and J usage is TRBJ2-5; possible D gene TRBD2, 6 bases. V was trimmed by 0 bases and J by 4 bases, leaving 12 bases between them. The germline gives CDR1 SQVTM, CDR2 ANQGSEA. This CDR3 comprises 14 residues. CDR3 coding DNA: TGCAGCGTTGAAGATGTCCCGGGGGTAGAGACCCAGTACTTC. Its translation: CSVEDVPGVETQYF.

The J gene is TRBJ1-2, the V gene TRBV15; the D is unclear. The germline V gene encodes CDR1 LNHNV and CDR2 YYDKDF (reference sequence). The V and J ends lost 3 bases and 3 bases respectively, with 14 bases between them. This CDR3 contains 15 residues. The CDR3 nucleotides read TGTGCCACCAGCAGCCGAGCGAACAAACACTATGGCTACACCTTC. As protein: CATSSRANKHYGYTF.

The CDR3 loop is CASSIGDRATGANVLTF. The CDR3 nucleotides read TGCGCCAGCAGCATAGGGGACAGGGCAACTGGGGCCAACGTCCTGACTTTC. V is TRBV5-1 and J is TRBJ2-6, with TRBD1 matching 9 bases. V trimming: 4 bases; J trimming: 2 bases; junction bases outside the gene matches: 7. This CDR3 has 17 amino acids. Germline V gene data show CDR1 as SGHRS and CDR2 as YFSETQ.

This rearrangement joins TRBV2 to TRBJ1-3, with unresolved D. The CDR3 covers 14 residues. CDR1 is SNHLY and CDR2 is FYNNEI in the germline V gene. Trimming removed 7 bases at V and 8 bases at J, with 18 bases between. CDR3 protein: CASTPGSRLDTIYF. The CDR3, as DNA: TGTGCCAGCACCCCGGGGTCGAGATTGGACACCATATATTTT. The full variable domain, with the rest looked up from reference TRBV2 and TRBJ1-3, is EPEVTQTPSHQVTQMGQEVILRCVPISNHLYFYWYRQILGQKVEFLVSFYNNEISEKSEIFDDQFSVERPDGSNFTLKIRSTKLEDSAMYFCASTPGSRLDTIYFGEGSWLTVV.

The chain employs TRBV19 and TRBJ2-7; 8 bases agree with TRBD2. The ends lost 4 bases at V and 2 bases at J; junction bases unmatched: 4. From germline, CDR1 is LNHDA and CDR2 SQIVND (reference sequence). This CDR3 has 14 amino acids. The CDR3 DNA reads TGTGCCAGTAGTACGGGAGGGATCCCCTACGAGCAGTACTTC. As protein: CASSTGGIPYEQYF. Looking up the rest from reference TRBV19 and TRBJ2-7 gives the full variable domain: DGGITQSPKYLFRKEGQNVTLSCEQNLNHDAMYWYRQDPGQGLRLIYYSQIVNDFQKGDIAEGYSVSREKKESFPLTVTSAQKNPTAFYLCASSTGGIPYEQYFGPGTRLTVT.

The CDR3 reads CSVGGAFF. CDR3 coding DNA: TGCAGCGTTGGGGGAGCTTTCTTT. V is TRBV29-1 and J is TRBJ1-1; no clear D. This CDR3 has 8 residues. Trimming cost V 4 bases and J 10 bases, with 4 bases left between them. Germline lookup yields CDR1 SQVTM and CDR2 ANQGSEA. Together with reference TRBV29-1 and TRBJ1-1, the CDR3 gives the full variable domain: SAVISQKPSRDICQRGTSLTIQCQVDSQVTMMFWYRQQPGQSLTLIATANQGSEATYESGFVIDKFPISRPNLTFSTLTVSNMSPEDSSIYLCSVGGAFFGQGTRLTVV.

The rearrangement links TRBV5-1 to TRBJ2-7, with TRBD1 as a possible D gene (6 bases). V dropped 0 bases and J dropped 3 bases, with 13 bases sitting between them. CDR1 is SGHRS and CDR2 is YFSETQ in the germline V gene. There are 15 residues in the CDR3. CDR3 residues: CASSLVPGENYEQYF. The CDR3 DNA sequence: TGCGCCAGCAGCTTGGTTCCAGGGGAGAACTACGAGCAGTACTTC.

This clone appeared a single time. V gene TRBV19 combines with J gene TRBJ1-3; no reliable D call. The CDR3 contains 15 residues. CDR1 LNHDA and CDR2 SQIVND come from the germline V gene (reference sequence). The ends were cut back, 2 bases at V and 0 bases at J, with 8 bases in the middle. The CDR3 DNA follows: TGTGCCAGTAGTATAAGAGGGAACTCTGGAAACACCATATATTTT. Amino acid sequence: CASSIRGNSGNTIYF.

V usage is TRBV5-4 and J usage is TRBJ2-5; D remains ambiguous. The V end lost 1 base, the J end lost 3 bases, and 7 bases lay between the germline ends. The CDR3 contains 13 residues. CDR1 is SGHNT, CDR2 YYREEE, per germline (reference sequence). As DNA, the CDR3 is TGTGCCAGCAGCTTGTTGGAGAAAGAGACCCAGTACTTC. Its protein product is CASSLLEKETQYF.